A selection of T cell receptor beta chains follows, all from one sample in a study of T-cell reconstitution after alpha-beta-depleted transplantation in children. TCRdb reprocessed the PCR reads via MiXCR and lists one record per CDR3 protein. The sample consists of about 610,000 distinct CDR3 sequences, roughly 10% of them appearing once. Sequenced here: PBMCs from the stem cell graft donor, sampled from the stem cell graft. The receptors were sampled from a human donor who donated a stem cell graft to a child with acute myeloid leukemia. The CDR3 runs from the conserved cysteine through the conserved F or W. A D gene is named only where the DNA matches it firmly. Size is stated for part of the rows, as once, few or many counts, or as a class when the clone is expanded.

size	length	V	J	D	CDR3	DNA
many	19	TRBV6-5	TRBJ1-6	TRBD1	CASSYSALGTGSYNSPLHF	TGTGCCAGCAGTTACTCGGCGCTCGGGACAGGGTCCTATAATTCACCCCTCCACTTT
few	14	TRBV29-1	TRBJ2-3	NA	CSVGRVSSTDTQYF	TGCAGCGTTGGTCGGGTCTCTAGCACAGATACGCAGTATTTT
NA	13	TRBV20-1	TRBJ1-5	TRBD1	CSARDRGEQPQHF	TGCAGTGCTAGGGACAGGGGAGAACAGCCCCAGCATTTT
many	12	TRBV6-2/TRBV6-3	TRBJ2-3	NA	CVSAQGTDTQYF	TGTGTTTCGGCACAGGGCACAGATACGCAGTATTTT
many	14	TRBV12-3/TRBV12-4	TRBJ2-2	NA	CASSRTSWDGELFF	TGTGCCAGCAGTCGAACTAGCTGGGACGGGGAGCTGTTTTTT
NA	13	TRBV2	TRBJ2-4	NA	CASKPGLENIQYF	TGTGCCAGCAAGCCGGGCCTCGAAAACATTCAGTACTTC
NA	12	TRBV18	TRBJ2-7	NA	CASSPNPYEQYF	TGTGCCAGCTCACCAAATCCCTACGAGCAGTACTTC
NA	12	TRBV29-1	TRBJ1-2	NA	CSVERGNYGYTF	TGCAGCGTTGAGAGGGGCAACTATGGCTACACCTTC
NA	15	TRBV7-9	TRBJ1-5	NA	CASSLAGSHNQPQHF	TGTGCCAGCAGCTTAGCCGGCTCCCACAATCAGCCCCAGCATTTT
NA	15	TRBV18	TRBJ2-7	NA	CASSHYVSSSYEQYF	TGTGCCAGCTCACACTACGTTTCGAGCTCCTACGAGCAGTACTTC
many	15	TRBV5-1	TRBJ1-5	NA	CASSLEGKGNQPQHF	TGCGCCAGCAGCTTGGAGGGGAAGGGCAATCAGCCCCAGCATTTT
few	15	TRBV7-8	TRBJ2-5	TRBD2	CASSLLGLAEETQYF	TGTGCCAGCAGCTTACTGGGCCTAGCGGAAGAGACCCAGTACTTC
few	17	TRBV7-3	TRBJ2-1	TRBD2	CASSFSTSGSSYNEQFF	TGTGCCAGCAGCTTTAGCACTAGCGGGAGCTCCTACAATGAGCAGTTCTTC
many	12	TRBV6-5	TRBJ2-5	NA	CASSQGGGTQYF	TGTGCCAGCAGCCAGGGTGGCGGGACCCAGTACTTC
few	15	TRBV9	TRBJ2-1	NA	CASSVIQSSYNEQFF	TGTGCCAGCAGCGTAATCCAGAGCTCCTACAATGAGCAGTTCTTC
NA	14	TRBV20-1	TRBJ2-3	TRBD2	CSATLAGVPNTQYF	TGCAGTGCTACCTTAGCGGGGGTCCCCAATACGCAGTATTTT
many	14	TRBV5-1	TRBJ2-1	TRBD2	CASSLDSPYRGGFF	TGCGCCAGCAGCTTGGACTCTCCCTACCGCGGGGGGTTCTTC
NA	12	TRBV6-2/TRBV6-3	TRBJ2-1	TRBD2	CASGPSGGPSFF	TGTGCCAGCGGCCCTAGCGGGGGCCCTTCGTTCTTC
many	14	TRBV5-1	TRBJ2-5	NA	CASSLGLSQETQYF	TGCGCCAGCAGCCTGGGACTGTCCCAAGAGACCCAGTACTTC
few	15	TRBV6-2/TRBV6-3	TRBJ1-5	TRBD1	CASRTTGDSNQPQHF	TGTGCCAGCCGAACGACAGGGGATAGCAATCAGCCCCAGCATTTT
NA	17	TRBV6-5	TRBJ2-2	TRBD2	CASSNPGLAGFTGELFF	TGTGCCAGCAGTAATCCGGGACTAGCGGGTTTCACCGGGGAGCTGTTTTTT
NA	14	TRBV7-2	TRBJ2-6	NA	CASNLRAEPNVLTF	TGTGCCAGCAACCTTAGGGCGGAGCCGAACGTCCTGACTTTC
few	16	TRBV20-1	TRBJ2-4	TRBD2	CSARDSSGREYGIQYF	TGCAGTGCTAGAGATTCAAGCGGGAGGGAGTATGGCATTCAGTACTTC
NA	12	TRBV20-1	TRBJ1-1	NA	CSGRTENTEAFF	TGCAGTGGGAGGACGGAGAACACTGAAGCTTTCTTT
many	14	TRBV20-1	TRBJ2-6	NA	CSAYLSSGANVLTF	TGCAGTGCATATTTAAGCTCTGGGGCCAACGTCCTGACTTTC
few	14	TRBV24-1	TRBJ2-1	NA	CATSLGGPGNEQFF	TGTGCCACCAGTTTAGGAGGTCCCGGAAATGAGCAGTTCTTC
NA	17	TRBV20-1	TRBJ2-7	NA	CSARDFNAGLIPYEQYF	TGCAGTGCTAGAGATTTTAATGCCGGGCTAATTCCCTACGAGCAGTACTTC
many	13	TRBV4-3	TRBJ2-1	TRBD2	CASSQDRLAALFF	TGCGCCAGCAGCCAAGATCGACTAGCGGCTCTGTTCTTC
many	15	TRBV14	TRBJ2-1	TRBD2	CASSQKLASGPLQFF	TGTGCCAGCAGCCAAAAATTGGCTAGCGGACCGTTGCAGTTCTTC
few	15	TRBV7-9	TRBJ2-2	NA	CASGIWTLNTGELFF	TGTGCCAGCGGGATCTGGACACTCAACACCGGGGAGCTGTTTTTT